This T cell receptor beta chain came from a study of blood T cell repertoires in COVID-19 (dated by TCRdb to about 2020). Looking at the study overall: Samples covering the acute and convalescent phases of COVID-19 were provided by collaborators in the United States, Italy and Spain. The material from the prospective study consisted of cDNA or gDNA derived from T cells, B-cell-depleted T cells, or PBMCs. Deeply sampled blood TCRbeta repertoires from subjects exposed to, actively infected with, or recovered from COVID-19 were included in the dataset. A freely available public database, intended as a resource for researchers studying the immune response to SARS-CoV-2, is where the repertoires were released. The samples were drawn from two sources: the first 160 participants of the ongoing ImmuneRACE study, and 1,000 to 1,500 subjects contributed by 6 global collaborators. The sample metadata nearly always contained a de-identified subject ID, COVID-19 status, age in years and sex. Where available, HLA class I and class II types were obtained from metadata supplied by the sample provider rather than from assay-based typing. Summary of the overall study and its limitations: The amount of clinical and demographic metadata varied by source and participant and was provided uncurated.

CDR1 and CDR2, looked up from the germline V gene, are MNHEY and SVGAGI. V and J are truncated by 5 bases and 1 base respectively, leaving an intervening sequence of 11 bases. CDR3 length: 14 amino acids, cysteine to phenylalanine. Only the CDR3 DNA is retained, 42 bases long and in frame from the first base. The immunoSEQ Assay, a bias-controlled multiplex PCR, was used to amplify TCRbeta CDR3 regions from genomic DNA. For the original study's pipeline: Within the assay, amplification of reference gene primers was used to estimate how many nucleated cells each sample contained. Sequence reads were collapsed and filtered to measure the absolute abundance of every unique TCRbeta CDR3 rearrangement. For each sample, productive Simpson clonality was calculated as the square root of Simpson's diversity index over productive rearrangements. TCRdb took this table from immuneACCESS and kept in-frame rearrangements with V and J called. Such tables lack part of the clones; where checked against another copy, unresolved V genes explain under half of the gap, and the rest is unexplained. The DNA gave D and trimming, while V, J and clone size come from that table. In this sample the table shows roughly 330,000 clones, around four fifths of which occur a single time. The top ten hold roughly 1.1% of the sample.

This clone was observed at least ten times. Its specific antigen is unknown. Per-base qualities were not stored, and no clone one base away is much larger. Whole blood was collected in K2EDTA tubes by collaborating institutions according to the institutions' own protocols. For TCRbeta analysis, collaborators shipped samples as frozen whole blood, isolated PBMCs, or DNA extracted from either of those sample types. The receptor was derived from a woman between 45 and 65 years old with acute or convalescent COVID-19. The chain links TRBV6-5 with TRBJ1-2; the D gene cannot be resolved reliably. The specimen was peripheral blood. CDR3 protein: CASSPTRNNYGYTF. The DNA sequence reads TGTGCCAGCAGTCCCACGCGAAATAACTATGGCTACACCTTC.